What follows are 26 T cell receptor beta chains derived from one specimen sequenced in a study of blood T cell repertoires in COVID-19. Assay used: immunoSEQ multiplex PCR; TCRdb lists only in-frame clones, some missing. The sample consists of tens of thousands of clones, about 88% of them appearing once. Material: peripheral blood. These receptors all stem from a woman aged 80 or over with active or convalescent COVID-19.

In this sample, this clone turned up once. V and J are TRBV28 and TRBJ2-7; TRBD2 aligns across 8 bases. The length of the CDR3 is 16 residues. V trimming: 5 bases; J trimming: 1 base; junction bases outside the gene matches: 10. Germline assignment: CDR1 MDHEN and CDR2 SYDVKM. In DNA form, the CDR3 reads TGTGCCAGCAGTCCACTAGCGGAGGGAGGGTCCTACGAGCAGTACTTC. Its protein product is CASSPLAEGGSYEQYF.

This chain joins TRBV9 and TRBJ2-1; D ambiguous. The germline CDR1 and CDR2 sequences are SGDLS and YYNGEE. V dropped 7 bases and J dropped 11 bases, with 10 bases sitting between them. The CDR3 runs 10 residues. CDR3 sequence: CASGLNKQFF. Here the CDR3 DNA reads TGTGCCAGCGGGCTGAACAAGCAGTTCTTC.

This sequence joins TRBV5-4 and TRBJ2-7, with 7 bases lining up with TRBD2. Per the germline V gene, CDR1 is SGHNT and CDR2 is YYREEE (reference sequence). V lost 4 bases and J lost 1; bases outside the gene matches: 5. The CDR3 totals 14 residues. In DNA, the CDR3 is TGTGCCAGCAGCCAGACGGGGGGATCCTACGAGCAGTACTTC. Amino acid sequence: CASSQTGGSYEQYF.

This clone was detected only once. This chain links TRBV11-2 with TRBJ2-5, with 7 bases lining up with TRBD1. Germline CDR1 reads SGHAT; CDR2 reads FQNNGV. V lost 5 bases to trimming and J lost 7 bases; unmatched junction nucleotides: 7. This CDR3 spans 13 amino acids. The CDR3 region has the DNA TGTGCCAGCAGCAACGGACAGGTCGGGACCCAGTACTTC. Its translation: CASSNGQVGTQYF.

The rearrangement uses TRBV10-3 and TRBJ2-1; TRBD2 agrees at 12 bases. Germline CDR1 and CDR2: ENHRY and SYGVKD. The CDR3 runs 16 residues. V was clipped by 5 bases and J by 7 bases; unmatched bases: 9. The CDR3 sequence: CAISPRTSGGTNEQFF. The CDR3 DNA reads as TGTGCCATCAGTCCCCGCACTAGCGGGGGGACGAATGAGCAGTTCTTC.

This clone was picked up a small number of times. The V gene is TRBV4-1, the J gene TRBJ1-2; D might be TRBD1 (6 bases). The germline V gene encodes CDR1 MGHRA and CDR2 YSYEKL. V was clipped by 1 base and J by 7 bases, with 10 bases between them. CDR3 length: 13 amino acids. The CDR3 DNA follows: TGCGCCAGCAGCCAAGTTGGGGGCCGTGGCTACACCTTC. Its protein product is CASSQVGGRGYTF.

The chain carries TRBV27 and TRBJ1-4; maybe TRBD1 (6 bases). The germline V gene has CDR1 MNHEY and CDR2 SMNVEV (reference sequence). V gave up 5 bases and J gave up 3 bases, with 13 bases separating them. This CDR3 comprises 15 residues. CDR3 sequence (DNA): TGTGCCAGCAGTCCCCCCCGGACAGCTAATGAAAAACTGTTTTTT. Translated: CASSPPRTANEKLFF.

This clone was seen once. This chain links TRBV19 with TRBJ1-1; D call uncertain. Germline V gene data show CDR1 as LNHDA and CDR2 as SQIVND (reference sequence). CDR3 size: 14 residues. V was shortened by 4 bases and J by 1 base, with 10 bases between the two germline ends. The CDR3 is CASSTRQANTEAFF. DNA for the CDR3: TGTGCCAGTAGTACCCGACAAGCGAACACTGAAGCTTTCTTT.

The CDR3 nucleotides are TGCGCCAGCAGCGCGTCAGGGTCAGGTGGAAACACCATATATTTT. As protein: CASSASGSGGNTIYF. The chain recombines TRBV5-1 with TRBJ1-3, with D tentatively TRBD1 (5 bases). V was trimmed by 4 bases and J by 3 bases, leaving 14 bases between them. Germline CDR1 reads SGHRS; CDR2 reads YFSETQ. The CDR3 sequence is 15 residues long.

This chain uses TRBV27 with TRBJ1-2; the D is unclear. The CDR3 length is 14 residues. Trimming took off 4 bases at V and 0 bases at J, with 9 bases between the two ends. Germline V gene data show CDR1 as MNHEY and CDR2 as SMNVEV (reference sequence). For the CDR3, the DNA is TGTGCCAGCAGTTCGGCGGCAGCTAACTATGGCTACACCTTC. Translation: CASSSAAANYGYTF.

The gene calls are TRBV4-1 and TRBJ2-1; TRBD1 agrees at 9 bases. V trimming: 0 bases; J trimming: 10 bases; junction bases outside the gene matches: 7. This CDR3 is 15 amino acids long. Germline V lookup: CDR1 MGHRA, CDR2 YSYEKL. As DNA, the CDR3 is TGCGCCAGCAGCCAAGAACCGGGACAGGGCTTGGAGCAGTTCTTC. Encoded protein: CASSQEPGQGLEQFF.

The chain recombines TRBV9 with TRBJ2-7; 7 nucleotides agree with TRBD1. J gave up 2 bases and V 4 bases, and 6 bases lay outside the gene matches. Germline values: CDR1 SGDLS, CDR2 YYNGEE. CDR3 length equals 14 residues. The CDR3 DNA is TGTGCCAGCAGCTCCGGGACAGCTCCCTACGAGCAGTACTTC. It yields the protein CASSSGTAPYEQYF. Full variable domain (missing parts from reference TRBV9 and TRBJ2-7): DSGVTQTPKHLITATGQRVTLRCSPRSGDLSVYWYQQSLDQGLQFLIQYYNGEERAKGNILERFSAQQFPDLHSELNLSSLELGDSALYFCASSSGTAPYEQYFGPGTRLTVT.

This chain links TRBV28 with TRBJ2-7, with 8 bases lining up with TRBD2. The CDR3 covers 13 residues. Losses at the gene ends were 2 bases for V and 5 bases for J; bases not matched to a gene: 2. The germline CDR1 and CDR2 sequences are MDHEN and SYDVKM. CDR3 DNA: TGTGCCAGCAGTTTAGTACTAGCGGACGAGCAGTACTTC. Its translation is CASSLVLADEQYF.

This clone showed up just once. CDR3 coding DNA: TGCGCCAGCAGCCAACGACTAGCGGGGGCCGGCGGGGAGCTGTTTTTT. This gives the protein CASSQRLAGAGGELFF. The chain employs TRBV4-1 and TRBJ2-2, with 12 bases aligning to TRBD2. Germline loops: CDR1 MGHRA, CDR2 YSYEKL. With 2 bases clipped from V and 7 bases from J, the junction kept 5 bases outside the gene matches. The CDR3 runs 16 residues.

The chain links TRBV19 to TRBJ2-1, with 9 bases that match TRBD1. Losses at the gene ends were 5 bases for V and 3 bases for J; bases not matched to a gene: 2. The CDR3 is made up of 14 amino acids. Germline lookup yields CDR1 LNHDA and CDR2 SQIVND (reference sequence). CDR3: CASSRDRVYNEQFF. CDR3 DNA sequence: TGTGCCAGTAGTCGGGACAGGGTCTACAATGAGCAGTTCTTC.

The CDR3 here is CASSYERQTNSPLHF. The CDR3 region has the DNA TGTGCCAGCAGTTACGAGAGACAGACCAATTCACCCCTCCACTTT. V gene TRBV6-5 combines with J gene TRBJ1-6; a possible D gene is TRBD1 (5 bases). The germline V gene encodes CDR1 MNHEY and CDR2 SVGAGI. This CDR3 has 15 amino acids. Trimming pared 2 bases from V and 7 bases from J, leaving 12 bases between.

This clone was observed once. This chain joins TRBV10-3 and TRBJ1-1; 7 nucleotides align to TRBD1. V shed 6 bases, J shed 9 bases, and the junction held 4 bases outside the gene matches. CDR3 length: 11 amino acids. The germline V gene has CDR1 ENHRY and CDR2 SYGVKD. The CDR3 nucleotides are TGTGCCATCAGGGGACAGACGAAAGCTTTCTTT. Translating gives CAIRGQTKAFF.

J is TRBJ1-3 and V is TRBV25-1; TRBD1 might be the D (5 bases). Trimming removed 1 base at V and 0 bases at J, with 13 bases between. From germline, CDR1 is MGHDK and CDR2 SYGVNS. The CDR3 runs 17 residues. The CDR3: CASSESQGRSSGNTIYF. The CDR3, as DNA: TGTGCCAGCAGTGAATCCCAGGGCCGGAGCTCTGGAAACACCATATATTTT.

The chain recombines TRBV12-3 or TRBV12-4 with TRBJ1-1; possible D gene TRBD1, 6 bases. Trimming stripped 3 bases from V and 3 bases from J, with 8 bases between. The CDR3 loop spans 13 amino acids. The CDR3 nucleotides are TGTGCCAGCAGTTTTCAGGGGCACACTGAAGCTTTCTTT. It is translated as CASSFQGHTEAFF.

The rearrangement joins TRBV28 to TRBJ1-6; 7 nucleotides agree with TRBD1. This CDR3 has 13 residues. Germline V gene data show CDR1 as MDHEN and CDR2 as SYDVKM. The ends lost 5 bases at V and 5 bases at J; junction bases unmatched: 0. CDR3 sequence: CASSGTDNSPLHF. The CDR3 region has the DNA TGTGCCAGCAGTGGGACAGATAATTCACCCCTCCACTTT.

The rearrangement joins TRBV7-9 to TRBJ2-6; TRBD2 aligns across 7 bases. There are 13 residues in the CDR3. Germline V gene data show CDR1 as SEHNR and CDR2 as FQNEAQ (reference sequence). V gave up 11 bases and J gave up 0 bases; unmatched junction bases: 1. Here the CDR3 DNA reads TGTGCCTCGGGGGGCTCTGGGGCCAACGTCCTGACTTTC. It is translated as CASGGSGANVLTF.

V and J are TRBV5-1 and TRBJ1-1, with 7 bases fitting TRBD1. Germline trimming cut 0 bases from V and 1 base from J; bases unmatched to any gene: 6. Looked up from germline, CDR1 is SGHRS and CDR2 is YFSETQ. This CDR3 is built from 16 residues. The CDR3 nucleotides are TGCGCCAGCAGCTTGGGGGTGGGACAGAGGAACACTGAAGCTTTCTTT. Its translation is CASSLGVGQRNTEAFF.

The rearrangement joins TRBV10-1 to TRBJ2-7; no clear D. The V gene lost 7 bases and the J gene lost 2 bases, with 18 bases spanning the gap. The germline gives CDR1 WNHNN, CDR2 SYGVQD (reference sequence). The CDR3 length is 15 residues. The CDR3 is CASITTHPPPYEQYF. The CDR3 bases are TGCGCCAGCATCACTACCCACCCACCTCCCTACGAGCAGTACTTC.

This chain links TRBV5-1 with TRBJ1-2; possibly TRBD1 for D (5 bases). With 2 bases removed from V and 4 bases from J, the gap between germline ends came to 12 bases. CDR3 length: 14 amino acids. From germline, CDR1 is SGHRS and CDR2 YFSETQ. The CDR3, as DNA: TGCGCCAGCAGCTTAGACAGCGTGGCCTATGGCTACACCTTC. This sequence encodes CASSLDSVAYGYTF.

The chain uses TRBV19 and TRBJ2-1; D is unresolved. The CDR3 runs 12 residues. The germline V gene has CDR1 LNHDA and CDR2 SQIVND (reference sequence). V was shortened by 1 base and J by 5 bases, with 3 bases between the two germline ends. The CDR3 region is CASSIGHNEQFF. DNA of the CDR3: TGTGCCAGTAGTATAGGGCACAATGAGCAGTTCTTC.

This clone was found a few times. The chain recombines TRBV19 with TRBJ2-1, with 7 nucleotides matching TRBD2. This CDR3 spans 16 amino acids. Looked up from germline, CDR1 is LNHDA and CDR2 is SQIVND (reference sequence). V gave up 3 bases and J gave up 6 bases; unmatched junction bases: 11. CDR3 in amino acids: CASSMVSGERRNEQFF. The CDR3 bases are TGTGCCAGTAGTATGGTCAGCGGGGAGAGGCGCAATGAGCAGTTCTTC. Variable domain in full (rest from reference TRBV19 and TRBJ2-1): DGGITQSPKYLFRKEGQNVTLSCEQNLNHDAMYWYRQDPGQGLRLIYYSQIVNDFQKGDIAEGYSVSREKKESFPLTVTSAQKNPTAFYLCASSMVSGERRNEQFFGPGTRLTVL.